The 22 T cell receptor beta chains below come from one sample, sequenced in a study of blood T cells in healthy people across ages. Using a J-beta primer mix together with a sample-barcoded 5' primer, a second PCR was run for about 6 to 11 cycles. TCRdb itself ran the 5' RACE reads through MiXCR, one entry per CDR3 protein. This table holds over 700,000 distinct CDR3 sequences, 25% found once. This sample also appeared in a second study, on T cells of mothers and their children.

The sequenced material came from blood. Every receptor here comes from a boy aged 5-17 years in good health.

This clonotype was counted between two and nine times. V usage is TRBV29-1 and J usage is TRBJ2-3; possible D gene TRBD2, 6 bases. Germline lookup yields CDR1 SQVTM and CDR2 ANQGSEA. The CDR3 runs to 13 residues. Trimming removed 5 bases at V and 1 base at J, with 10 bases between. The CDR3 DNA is TGCAGCGTTCGAGCGGGCCGCACAGATACGCAGTATTTT. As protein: CSVRAGRTDTQYF.

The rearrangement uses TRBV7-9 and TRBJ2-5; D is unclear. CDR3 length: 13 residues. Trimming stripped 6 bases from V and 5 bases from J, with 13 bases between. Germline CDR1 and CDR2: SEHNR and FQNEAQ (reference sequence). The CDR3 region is CASSLDPFETQYF. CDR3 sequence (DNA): TGTGCCAGCAGTCTAGACCCCTTTGAGACCCAGTACTTC. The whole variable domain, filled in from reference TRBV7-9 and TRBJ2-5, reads DTGVSQNPRHKITKRGQNVTFRCDPISEHNRLYWYRQTLGQGPEFLTYFQNEAQLEKSRLLSDRFSAERPKGSFSTLEIQRTEQGDSAMYLCASSLDPFETQYFGPGTRLLVL.

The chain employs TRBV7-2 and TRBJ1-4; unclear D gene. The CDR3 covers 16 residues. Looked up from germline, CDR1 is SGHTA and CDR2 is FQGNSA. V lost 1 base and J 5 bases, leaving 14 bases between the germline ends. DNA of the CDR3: TGTGCCAGCAGCTTAGGGGGATCGGGATCGAATGAAAAACTGTTTTTT. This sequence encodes CASSLGGSGSNEKLFF.

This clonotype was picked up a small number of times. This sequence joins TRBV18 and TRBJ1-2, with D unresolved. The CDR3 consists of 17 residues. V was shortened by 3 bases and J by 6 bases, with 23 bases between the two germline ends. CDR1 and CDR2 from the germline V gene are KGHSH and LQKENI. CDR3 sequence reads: CASSPFYRETDKNGYTF. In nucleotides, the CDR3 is TGTGCCAGCTCACCCTTCTACCGGGAGACTGATAAGAATGGCTACACCTTC.

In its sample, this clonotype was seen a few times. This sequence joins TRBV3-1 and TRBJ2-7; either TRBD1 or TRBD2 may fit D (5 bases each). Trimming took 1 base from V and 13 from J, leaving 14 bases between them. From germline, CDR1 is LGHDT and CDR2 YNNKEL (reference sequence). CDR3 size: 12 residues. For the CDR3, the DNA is TGTGCCAGCAGCCAAGGACAGCGGTTGAGATACTTC. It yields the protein CASSQGQRLRYF.

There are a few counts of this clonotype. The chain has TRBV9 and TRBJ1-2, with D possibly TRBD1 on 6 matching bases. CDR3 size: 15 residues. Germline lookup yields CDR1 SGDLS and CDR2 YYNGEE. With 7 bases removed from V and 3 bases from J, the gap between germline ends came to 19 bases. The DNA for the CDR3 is TGTGCCAGCCACCGTGGGACACGGATAGACTATGGCTACACCTTC. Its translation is CASHRGTRIDYGYTF.

The CDR3 DNA sequence: TGTGCCAGCAGCCAACTTAGCGGGGACACAGATACGCAGTATTTT. Protein sequence: CASSQLSGDTDTQYF. The chain uses TRBV3-1 and TRBJ2-3, with 8 bases lining up with TRBD2. The CDR3 covers 15 residues. Germline-derived CDR1 and CDR2 are LGHDT and YNNKEL (reference sequence). With 2 bases clipped from V and 2 bases from J, the junction kept 3 bases outside the gene matches.

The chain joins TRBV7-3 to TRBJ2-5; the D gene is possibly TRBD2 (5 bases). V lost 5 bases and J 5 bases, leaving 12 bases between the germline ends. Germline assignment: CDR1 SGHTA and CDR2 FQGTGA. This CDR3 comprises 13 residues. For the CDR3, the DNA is TGTGCCAGCAGCGGCCTCCCGGGGGAGACCCAGTACTTC. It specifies CASSGLPGETQYF.

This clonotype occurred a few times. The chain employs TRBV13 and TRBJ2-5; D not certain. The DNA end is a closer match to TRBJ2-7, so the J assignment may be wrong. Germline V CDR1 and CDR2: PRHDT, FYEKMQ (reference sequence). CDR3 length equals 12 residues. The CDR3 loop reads CASRQFPHEQYF. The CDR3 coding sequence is TGTGCCAGCAGACAATTCCCCCACGAGCAGTACTTC.

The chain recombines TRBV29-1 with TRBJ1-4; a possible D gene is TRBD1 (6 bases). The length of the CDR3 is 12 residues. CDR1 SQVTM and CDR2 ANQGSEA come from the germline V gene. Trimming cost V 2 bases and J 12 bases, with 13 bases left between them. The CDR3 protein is CSVEFGEGELFF. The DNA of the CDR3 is TGCAGCGTTGAATTTGGCGAGGGGGAACTGTTTTTT.

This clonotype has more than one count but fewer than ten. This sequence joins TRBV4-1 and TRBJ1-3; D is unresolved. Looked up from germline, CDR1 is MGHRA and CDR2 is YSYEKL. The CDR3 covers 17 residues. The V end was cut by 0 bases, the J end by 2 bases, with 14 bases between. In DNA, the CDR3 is TGCGCCAGCAGCCAAGATCCCCGGACCTCGACTGGAAACACCATATATTTT. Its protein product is CASSQDPRTSTGNTIYF.

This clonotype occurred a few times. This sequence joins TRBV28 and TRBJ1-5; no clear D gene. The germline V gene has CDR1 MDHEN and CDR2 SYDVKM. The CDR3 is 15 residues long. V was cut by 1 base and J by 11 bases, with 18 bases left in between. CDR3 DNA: TGTGCCAGCAGTTTATCACTGACTGGGTACGGCTCCCAGCATTTT. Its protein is CASSLSLTGYGSQHF.

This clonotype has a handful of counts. The CDR3 DNA sequence: TGTGCCAGCAGGACTACAGGGGCTGGGGCCAACGTCCTGACTTTC. Its translation: CASRTTGAGANVLTF. The chain joins TRBV6-5 to TRBJ2-6, with 7 bases lining up with TRBD1. CDR1 is MNHEY, CDR2 SVGAGI, per germline. There are 15 residues in the CDR3. The trim removed 6 bases at V and 2 bases at J, leaving 4 bases unmatched.

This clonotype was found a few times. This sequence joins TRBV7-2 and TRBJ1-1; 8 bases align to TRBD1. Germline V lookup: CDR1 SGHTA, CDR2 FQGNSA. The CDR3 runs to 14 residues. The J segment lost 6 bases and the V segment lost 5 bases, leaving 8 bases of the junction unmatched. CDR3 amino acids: CASSVGQGRPEAFF. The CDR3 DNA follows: TGTGCCAGCAGCGTCGGACAGGGTAGACCTGAAGCTTTCTTT.

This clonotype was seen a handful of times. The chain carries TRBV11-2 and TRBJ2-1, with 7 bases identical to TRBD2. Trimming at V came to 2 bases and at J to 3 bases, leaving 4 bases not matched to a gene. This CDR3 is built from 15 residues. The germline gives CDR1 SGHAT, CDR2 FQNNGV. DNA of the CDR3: TGTGCCAGCAGCTTATCGGGGGAGGGCTACAATGAGCAGTTCTTC. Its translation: CASSLSGEGYNEQFF.

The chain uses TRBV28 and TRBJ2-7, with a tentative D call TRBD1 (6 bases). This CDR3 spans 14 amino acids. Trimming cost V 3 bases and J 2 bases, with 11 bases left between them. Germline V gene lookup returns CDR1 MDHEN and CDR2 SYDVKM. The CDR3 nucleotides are TGTGCCAGCAGTTTTAGGGGGAATACCTACGAGCAGTACTTC. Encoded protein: CASSFRGNTYEQYF.

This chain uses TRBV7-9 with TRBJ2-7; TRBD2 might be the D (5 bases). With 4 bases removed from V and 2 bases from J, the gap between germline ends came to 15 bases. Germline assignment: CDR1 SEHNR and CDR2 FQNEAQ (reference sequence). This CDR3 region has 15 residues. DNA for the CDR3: TGTGCCAGCAGCTCAGAATTGTCCGGGACCTACGAGCAGTACTTC. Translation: CASSSELSGTYEQYF.

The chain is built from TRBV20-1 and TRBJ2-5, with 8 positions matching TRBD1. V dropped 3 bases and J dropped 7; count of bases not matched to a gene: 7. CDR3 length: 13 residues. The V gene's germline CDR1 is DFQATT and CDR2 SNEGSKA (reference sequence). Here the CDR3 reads CSARSDREGTQYF. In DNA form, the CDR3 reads TGCAGTGCTAGGTCGGACAGGGAAGGGACCCAGTACTTC.

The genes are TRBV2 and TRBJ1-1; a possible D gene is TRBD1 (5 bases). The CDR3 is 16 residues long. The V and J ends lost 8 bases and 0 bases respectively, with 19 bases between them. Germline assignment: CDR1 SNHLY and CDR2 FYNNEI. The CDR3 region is CASWSGARMMNTEAFF. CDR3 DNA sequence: TGTGCCAGCTGGTCCGGGGCCCGAATGATGAACACTGAAGCTTTCTTT.

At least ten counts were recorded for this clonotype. The DNA for the CDR3 is TGTGCCAGCAGTTTCGGAACGGACTCGGTCTGGGAAAAACTGTTTTTT. It is translated as CASSFGTDSVWEKLFF. The V gene is TRBV12-3 or TRBV12-4, the J gene TRBJ1-4; D is ambiguous. V was cut by 3 bases and J by 8 bases, with 19 bases left in between. This CDR3 region has 16 residues.

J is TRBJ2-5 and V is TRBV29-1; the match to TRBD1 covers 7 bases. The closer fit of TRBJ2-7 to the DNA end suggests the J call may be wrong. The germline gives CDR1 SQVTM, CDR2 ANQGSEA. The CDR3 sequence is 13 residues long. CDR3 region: CAATGTDSYEQYF. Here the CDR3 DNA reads TGCGCCGCAACCGGGACAGATTCCTACGAGCAGTACTTC.

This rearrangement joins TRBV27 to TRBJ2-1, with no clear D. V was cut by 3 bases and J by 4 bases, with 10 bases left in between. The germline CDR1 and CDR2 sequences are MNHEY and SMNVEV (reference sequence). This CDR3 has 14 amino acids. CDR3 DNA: TGTGCCAGCAGTTTTGCGTACATTTACAATGAGCAGTTCTTC. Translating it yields CASSFAYIYNEQFF.